These T cell receptor beta chains were read from a single sample in a study of long-term antiretroviral therapy in people with HIV. Profiling relied on immunoSEQ multiplex PCR, and the TCRdb table lists in-frame clones only, not all of them. This table has fewer than 25,000 clones, 86% appearing once. The input for sequencing was unsorted PBMCs, taken 1.8 years before starting antiretroviral therapy. The origin of the receptors is a woman in her twenties or thirties with HIV. CDR3s include the opening cysteine and the closing phenylalanine or tryptophan. Each record gives: clone size, D gene, J gene, V gene, CDR3 DNA, CDR3 protein. D genes are given only for firm matches. Only part of the rows carry a size: once, few, many, or a class if the clone is expanded.

>.|TRBD1|TRBJ2-2|TRBV5-1
TGCGCCAGCAGCGGAACAGGGGTCACCGGGGAGCTGTTTTTT
CASSGTGVTGELFF
>.|.|TRBJ1-2|TRBV18
TGTGCCAGCTCACCAGGGAACATGGCGAACTATGGCTACACCTTC
CASSPGNMANYGYTF
>.|TRBD2|TRBJ2-1|TRBV7-3
TGTGCCAGCAGCACCCCTAGCGGGGGAATTTTTAATGAGCAGTTCTTC
CASSTPSGGIFNEQFF
>.|.|TRBJ1-1|TRBV2
TGTGCCAGCAGTCCCATGGGACAAATGAACACTGAAGCTTTCTTT
CASSPMGQMNTEAFF
>.|TRBD2|TRBJ2-2|TRBV6-1
TGTGCCAGCAGTGAACGGGCGGGGGGGCCAACCGGGGAGCTGTTTTTT
CASSERAGGPTGELFF
>once|.|TRBJ1-1|TRBV27
TGTGCCAGCAGGGGGGGTAGGGTTGCTTTCTTT
CASRGGRVAFF
>once|TRBD2|TRBJ2-1|TRBV29-1
TGCAGCGTTGATCTCCCTAGCGGGGGGCCCCCAGATGAGCAGTTCTTC
CSVDLPSGGPPDEQFF
>.|.|TRBJ2-5|TRBV29-1
TGCAGCGCAAGCACCGGGGCGGAGACCCAGTACTTC
CSASTGAETQYF
>once|.|TRBJ1-1|TRBV5-1
TGCGCCAGCAGCTTGCTACCGACCGAGAACACTGAAGCTTTCTTT
CASSLLPTENTEAFF
>.|TRBD1|TRBJ1-1|TRBV5-5
TGTGCCAGCAGCTCTACCAGGACAGGGGGGACTGAAGCTTTCTTT
CASSSTRTGGTEAFF